The 3 T cell receptor beta chains below all came from one sample that was sequenced in a study of immune cell composition in non-small cell lung cancer. Assay: immunoSEQ multiplex PCR; the TCRdb copy retains only in-frame clones and omits some. This sample has over 4,500 clones; about two thirds occur once, and the top ten carry roughly 10%. The sample taken for sequencing was lung tumor tissue. Every receptor here comes from a human donor with non-small cell lung cancer.

This clone was observed once. The chain has TRBV4-1 and TRBJ2-1; TRBD2 agrees at 8 bases. The CDR3 runs to 14 residues. J gave up 13 bases and V 0 bases, and 8 bases lay outside the gene matches. Germline loops: CDR1 MGHRA, CDR2 YSYEKL. CDR3 DNA sequence: TGCGCCAGCAGCCAAGATAAAGCGGGAGATTTTCAGTTCTTC. As protein: CASSQDKAGDFQFF.

The gene calls are TRBV28 and TRBJ1-4; D is uncertain. This CDR3 has 12 residues. CDR1 is MDHEN, CDR2 SYDVKM, per germline. The germline V and J ends were trimmed by 3 bases and 6 bases, with 5 bases remaining between them. CDR3 sequence: CASSLSYEKLFF. The DNA for the CDR3 is TGTGCCAGCAGTTTGAGTTATGAAAAACTGTTTTTT.

With respect to this clone: One base away lies a much larger clone, so this may be a sequencing read error. This sample also contains other DNA sequences that code for the same CDR3. The DNA for the CDR3 is TGTGCCAGCAGCGTCGCGGGGGGGTATGAGCAGTTCTTC. Amino acid sequence: CASSVAGGYEQFF. The chain couples TRBV9 to TRBJ2-1, with 9 bases that match TRBD2. Germline trimming cut 2 bases from V and 8 bases from J; bases unmatched to any gene: 2. CDR1 is SGDLS and CDR2 is YYNGEE in the germline V gene. The CDR3 runs 13 residues.